The 2 T cell receptor beta chains reported below all come from one sample, sequenced in a study of T-cell memory formation after mild COVID-19. Via MiXCR, TCRdb re-called the 5' RACE reads, giving one row per CDR3 protein. Among hundreds of thousands of distinct CDR3 sequences listed, about a sixth were seen once. The sequenced sample consisted of PBMCs or a T cell subset sorted from them (not recorded which). The receptors were sampled from a man aged 18 to 30 who had mild COVID-19 (a few samples of this study predate the infection). Cell type and time point are not known.

This clonotype has only a few counts. The chain joins TRBV9 to TRBJ1-1; D ambiguous. V was pared by 4 bases and J by 4 bases, with 11 bases between. CDR1 and CDR2 (germline): SGDLS, YYNGEE. This CDR3 has 13 residues. The CDR3 region has the DNA TGTGCCAGCAGCCCATATGTGTCCACTGAAGCTTTCTTT. This gives the protein CASSPYVSTEAFF. Together with reference TRBV9 and TRBJ1-1, the CDR3 gives the full variable domain: DSGVTQTPKHLITATGQRVTLRCSPRSGDLSVYWYQQSLDQGLQFLIQYYNGEERAKGNILERFSAQQFPDLHSELNLSSLELGDSALYFCASSPYVSTEAFFGQGTRLTVV.

Concerning this clonotype: One end of the junction does not line up with germline, which may come from a read error. The chain carries TRBV7-2 and TRBJ1-5; D is ambiguous. Germline assignment: CDR1 SGHTA and CDR2 FQGNSA. The CDR3 contains 15 residues. DNA of the CDR3: TGTGCCAGCAGGTTAGGCCAATATAGCAATCAGCCCCAGCATTTT. Its translation is CASRLGQYSNQPQHF.